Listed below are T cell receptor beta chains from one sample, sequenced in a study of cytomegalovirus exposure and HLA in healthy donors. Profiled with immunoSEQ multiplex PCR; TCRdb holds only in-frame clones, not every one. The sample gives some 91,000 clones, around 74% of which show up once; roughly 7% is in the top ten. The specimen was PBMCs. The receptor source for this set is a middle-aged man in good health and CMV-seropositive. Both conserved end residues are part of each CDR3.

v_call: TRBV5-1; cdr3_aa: CASSPTTSGVIGEQFF
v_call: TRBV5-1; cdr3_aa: CASSVRGIHEQYF
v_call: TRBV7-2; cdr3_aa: CASSPTGESNEKLFF
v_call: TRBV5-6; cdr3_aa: CASSLAGGDNYGCTF
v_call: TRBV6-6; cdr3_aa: CASSDRAAGELFF
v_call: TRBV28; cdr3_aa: CASSLLMGAEGHEQYF
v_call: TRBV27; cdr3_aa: CASSLLGRGQGATNEKLFF
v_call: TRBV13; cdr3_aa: CASSLGGLAGRSYNEQFF
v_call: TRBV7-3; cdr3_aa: CASSLAAGAAETQYF
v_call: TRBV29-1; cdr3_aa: CSVRGFSYEQYF
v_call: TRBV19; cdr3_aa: CASSIALAGEYNEQFF
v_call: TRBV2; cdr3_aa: CASSEARGALHF
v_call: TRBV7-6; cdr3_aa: CASSLGPGQGMETQYF
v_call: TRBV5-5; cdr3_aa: CASSRDYNNEQFF
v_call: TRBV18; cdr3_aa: CASSFTSDEQFF
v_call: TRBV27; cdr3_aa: CASTSSSYEQYF
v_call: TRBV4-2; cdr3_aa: CASSQGTSGGGEQFF
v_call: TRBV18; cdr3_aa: CASSPLAPYEQYF
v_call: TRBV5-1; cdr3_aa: CASSRQGPYEQYF
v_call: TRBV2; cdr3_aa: CASKPGTLPGETQYF
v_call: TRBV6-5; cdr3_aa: CASSYGLAADTQYF
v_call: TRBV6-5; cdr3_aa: CASSYSVLAGGGTQYF
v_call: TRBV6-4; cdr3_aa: CASSEQGSNTGELFF
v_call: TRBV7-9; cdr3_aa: CASSLLRRGYGYTF
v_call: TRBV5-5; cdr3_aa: CASSLPGTVYEQYF
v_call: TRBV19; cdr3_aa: CASRTGPNTGELFF
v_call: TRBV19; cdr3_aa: CASSPMTSGRSGDKNIQYF
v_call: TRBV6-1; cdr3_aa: CASRLTSGGFYEQYF